This T cell receptor beta chain comes out of a study of CXCR3-negative and CXCR3-positive naive CD8 T cells (dated by TCRdb to about 2019). Study-wide context: In total, approximately 130 million TRB reads were obtained, corresponding to roughly 1.5 +/- 0.3 million reads per library. Diversity and physicochemical repertoire analyses covered 11 donors pooled from two independent experiments. Naive subsets from several donors and memory cells from 3 donors were included in the TRBV-TRBJ cluster analysis. On the study overall, not on this receptor specifically: Compared with CXCR3-negative naive cells, CXCR3-positive naive cells had TRB CDR3s with higher hydrophobicity (lower Kidera factor 4), lower energy, and higher strength and volume indices. Similar TRBV-TRBJ usage was shown by naive CXCR3-negative and CXCR3-positive cells from the same donor, whereas distinct patterns were shown by memory cells. Freshly isolated PBMCs were used for most assays because CXCR3 expression went down partially after cryopreservation. Comparably high repertoire diversity was found in both naive subsets, whereas much lower repertoire diversity was found in memory CD8+ T cells. Because surface CD5, which is linked to self-reactivity in mice, was comparable between the naive subsets, TCR interaction strength was also inferred from TRB CDR3 physicochemical properties.

TCRdb shows the sequencer as NextSeq 550. The Human TCR Profiling Kit (MiLaboratory) was used to make UMI-labeled 5' RACE TRB cDNA libraries. The full amount of extracted RNA was used for cDNA synthesis, and the full amount of resulting cDNA was used for PCR amplification. Libraries were prepared in parallel with an identical number of PCR cycles. The paper's processing steps were these. With a requirement of at least two reads per UMI, MIGEC and MiXCR extracted about 49,000 +/- 11,000 unique UMI-labeled TRB cDNA molecules per library. An average of around 40,000 +/- 10,000 functional in-frame TRB CDR3 nucleotide clonotypes without stop codons was found per library. After each sample was downsampled to 5000 UMI-labeled TRB molecules, VDJtools was used to calculate diversity metrics such as normalized Shannon-Wiener and Chao1. Clonotype-size-weighted physicochemical properties of the central five CDR3 residues (interaction energy, strength, volume and Kidera factor 4) were computed in VDJtools. TCRdb reprocessed the reads, reporting each CDR3 protein sequence once and no DNA. These V and J calls rely on TCRdb rather than the paper's analysis. The sample table includes tens of thousands of distinct CDR3 sequences. About 0.7% of the sample is held by the ten biggest clonotypes.

With respect to this clonotype: The antigen this receptor binds is unknown.

Including cysteine and phenylalanine, the CDR3 has 18 amino acids. No DNA has been recorded. CDR1 and CDR2 were assigned from the germline V gene as LGHNA and YSLEER. Each CD8+ T cell subset was flow-sorted in triplicate, and some 310,000 cells per subset were placed directly into RLT lysis buffer. Naive CD8+ T cells were defined stringently as CD45RO-CCR7+CD27+CD95- to exclude memory contaminants. Using standard density gradient centrifugation, peripheral blood mononuclear cells were isolated from buffy coats. Naive CXCR3-negative and CXCR3-positive CD8+ T cells were flow-sorted using a FACSAria III. An RNeasy Mini Kit was used to extract total RNA from the sorted cells.

This TCR was sampled from a human donor in good health. Some clones in this sample may be carry-over from other donors' samples. The sample was naive CXCR3+ CD8+ T cells from blood. Per the publication, the cell subset or site label means: CD45RO-CCR7+CD27+CD95- naive CD8+ T cells expressing CXCR3 (TNR3+). The chain was built from TRBV4-3 and TRBJ2-7; no DNA is available, so the TRBD1 call from TCRdb remains unchecked. The CDR3 region reads CASSQGTAGTGGAYEQYF.